These T cell receptor beta chains were read from a single sample in a study of CD8 T cells in Susac syndrome. MiXCR, run by TCRdb on the immunoSEQ multiplex PCR reads, gives a single entry per CDR3 protein. The data show approximately 190,000 distinct CDR3 sequences, approximately 94% seen once. The sequencing input was CD4+ T cells from PBMCs. The source of these receptors is a human donor with Susac syndrome. Each CDR3 is given with its conserved first and last residue. Fields, in order: D gene, V gene, clone size, J gene, CDR3 DNA, CDR3 protein. A D gene is named only where the DNA matches it firmly. Clone size is given for some rows only: seen once, a few or many times, or a class if the clone is expanded.

>NA|TRBV10-3|NA|TRBJ2-2
TGTGCCATCAGCAGGGACCGCGGGACCGGGGAGCTGTTTTTT
CAISRDRGTGELFF
>NA|TRBV6-1|NA|TRBJ2-3
TGTGCCAGCCGGGTATCTAGTTTGGGGGGCACAGATACGCAGTATTTT
CASRVSSLGGTDTQYF
>TRBD1|TRBV4-1|NA|TRBJ1-6
TGCGCCAGCAGCCAATCCCGGGACAGGGGGCAAAATTCACCCCTCCACTTT
CASSQSRDRGQNSPLHF
>TRBD1|TRBV29-1|once|TRBJ2-2
TGCAGCGTACGGACAGGGGTCGGCACCGGGGAGCTGTTTTTT
CSVRTGVGTGELFF
>NA|TRBV7-9|NA|TRBJ2-3
TGTGCCAGCAGCTCACGACTAGGTCCCACAGATACGCAGTATTTT
CASSSRLGPTDTQYF
>TRBD1|TRBV29-1|NA|TRBJ1-1
TGCAGCGTACCTCAGACAGGGGTGGATGACACTGAAGCTTTCTTT
CSVPQTGVDDTEAFF
>TRBD1|TRBV19|NA|TRBJ2-2
TGTGCCAGTAGCCCGCCGGACAGGGACACCGGGGAGCTGTTTTTT
CASSPPDRDTGELFF
>NA|TRBV14|NA|TRBJ2-1
TGTGCCAGCAGCCAAGAGGCAGGGCTTTCGGCGCAGTTCTTC
CASSQEAGLSAQFF
>NA|TRBV2|NA|TRBJ1-2
TGTGCCAGCAGTATAATTGGTGGCTACACCTTC
CASSIIGGYTF
>NA|TRBV29-1|NA|TRBJ1-1
TGCAGCGTAAGTTCTGGCGCGAACACTGAAGCTTTCTTT
CSVSSGANTEAFF
>TRBD1|TRBV28|NA|TRBJ1-2
TGTGCCAGCAGTCGAAGGCAGGGGGCGTTTGGCTACACCTTC
CASSRRQGAFGYTF
>TRBD1|TRBV5-4|NA|TRBJ1-6
TGTGCCAGCAGCTGGGATCAGGACAGGGGTTGGTCACCCCTCCACTTT
CASSWDQDRGWSPLHF
>NA|TRBV4-2|NA|TRBJ1-5
TGTGCCAGCAGCCAAGAAAGAGGGCGCAATCAGCCCCAGCATTTT
CASSQERGRNQPQHF
>NA|TRBV4-2|once|TRBJ1-4
TGTGCCAGCAGCCAAGATGTTGGGGTGACTAATGAAAAACTGTTTTTT
CASSQDVGVTNEKLFF
>NA|TRBV20-1|NA|TRBJ2-7
TGCAGTGCCGCTTACCGGGACACGGGTTTTGAGGAGCAGTACTTC
CSAAYRDTGFEEQYF
>NA|TRBV14|few|TRBJ2-1
TGTGCCAGCAGCCAAGGAAACAGGGCCGAGCAGTTCTTC
CASSQGNRAEQFF
>NA|TRBV18|NA|TRBJ1-2
TGTGCCAGCTCACCGCGGACGGAAAATGCGCGTGGCTACACCTTC
CASSPRTENARGYTF
>NA|TRBV12-3/TRBV12-4|NA|TRBJ2-1
TGTGCCAGCAACGAGGGACTTCCCGACAATGAGCAGTTCTTC
CASNEGLPDNEQFF
>NA|TRBV12-3/TRBV12-4|NA|TRBJ2-3
TGTGCCAGCACCGCGGGCCGGCGCACAGATACGCAGTATTTT
CASTAGRRTDTQYF
>TRBD1|TRBV20-1|NA|TRBJ1-1
TGCAGTGCTAGGATCCCTCAAACAGGGGGGAACACTGAAGCTTTCTTT
CSARIPQTGGNTEAFF
>NA|TRBV6-1|NA|TRBJ2-3
TGTGCCAGCAGTGAACTAGCGTTTATCACAGATACGCAGTATTTT
CASSELAFITDTQYF
>NA|TRBV20-1|once|TRBJ1-2
TGCAGTGCCACCACCTACACTGGCAACTATGGCTACACCTTC
CSATTYTGNYGYTF
>TRBD2|TRBV3-1|NA|TRBJ2-4
TGTGCCAGCGGGATTCTAGCGGGGGGAGACATTCAGTACTTC
CASGILAGGDIQYF
>NA|TRBV7-2|NA|TRBJ2-7
TGTGCCAGCAGCTTAGTGACGGTCGGCGGGGCGAGCTCCTACGAGCAGTACTTC
CASSLVTVGGASSYEQYF
>NA|TRBV11-2|once|TRBJ1-6
TGTGCCAGCAGCCGATATACCGGATTTGATTCACCCCTCCACTTT
CASSRYTGFDSPLHF
>TRBD2|TRBV3-1|NA|TRBJ2-7
TGTGCCAGCAGCCAACTCCTAGCGGGGGCCTACGAGCAGTACTTC
CASSQLLAGAYEQYF
>TRBD1|TRBV19|NA|TRBJ1-5
TGTGCCAGTAAACCGACAGGGCGAAGCAATCAGCCCCAGCATTTT
CASKPTGRSNQPQHF
>NA|TRBV12-3/TRBV12-4|NA|TRBJ2-1
TGTGCCAGCAGTTTAGCCAACATCGAGCAGTTCTTC
CASSLANIEQFF
>TRBD2|TRBV7-6|NA|TRBJ2-2
TGTGCCAGCAGCTTAGTAGCTAGCGGCCTAGGGAACACCGGGGAGCTGTTTTTT
CASSLVASGLGNTGELFF
>NA|TRBV3-1|NA|TRBJ2-7
TGTGCCAGCAGCCAATCAGGGCGGTACGAGCAGTACTTC
CASSQSGRYEQYF
>NA|TRBV5-1|NA|TRBJ2-1
TGCGCCAGCAGCTTCAGCCTTAGGGATGAGCAGTTCTTC
CASSFSLRDEQFF
>NA|TRBV4-3|NA|TRBJ2-1
TGCGCCAGCAGCCCCTCCTGGCAGGGGTCGGGAGAGCAGTTCTTC
CASSPSWQGSGEQFF
>NA|TRBV3-1|NA|TRBJ1-1
TGTGCCAGCAGCCAAGGATCCTCAGGGCACGAAGCTTTCTTT
CASSQGSSGHEAFF
>NA|TRBV5-1|NA|TRBJ1-1
TGCGCCAGCAGCTTGGCGGGCACTGATGCTTTCTTT
CASSLAGTDAFF
>NA|TRBV19|NA|TRBJ1-1
TGTGCCAGTAGCGTAACGAGGTTGAACACTGAAGCTTTCTTT
CASSVTRLNTEAFF
>NA|TRBV9|NA|TRBJ1-2
TGTGCCAGCAGCGTAAAGGAGGGGCAGGATGGCTACACCTTC
CASSVKEGQDGYTF
>NA|TRBV5-1|NA|TRBJ2-7
TGCGCCAGCAGCCTTCCCTCACCGTACGAGCAGTACTTC
CASSLPSPYEQYF
>NA|TRBV5-1|NA|TRBJ2-3
TGCGCCAGCAGCTTGGCCAGGCCTAGCGCTGCAGATACGCAGTATTTT
CASSLARPSAADTQYF
>TRBD1|TRBV2|NA|TRBJ1-5
TGTGCCAGCAGCGACAGTACAGGGGTGATTCAGCCCCAGCATTTT
CASSDSTGVIQPQHF
>NA|TRBV30|NA|TRBJ1-1
TGTGCCTGGAGTCCCGGGACTCCGTGGGACACTGAAGCTTTCTTT
CAWSPGTPWDTEAFF
>NA|TRBV6-2/TRBV6-3|once|TRBJ1-6
TGTGCCAGCAGTTACGGCGCGGTATCCCGGATAGATTCACCCCTCCACTTT
CASSYGAVSRIDSPLHF
>TRBD1|TRBV27|NA|TRBJ2-2
TGTGCCAGCAGTTTCTACGGGACAGGGAACACCGGGGAGCTGTTTTTT
CASSFYGTGNTGELFF
>NA|TRBV20-1|NA|TRBJ1-1
TGCAGTGCTAGACCCGGTGAGGCTGAAGCTTTCTTT
CSARPGEAEAFF
>TRBD1|TRBV29-1|NA|TRBJ2-3
TGCAGCGTCGAAGGGGACAGCGCCACAGATACGCAGTATTTT
CSVEGDSATDTQYF
>NA|TRBV15|NA|TRBJ1-1
TGTGCCACCAGCAGGGTAATAGGGGTGGGGAACACTGAAGCTTTCTTT
CATSRVIGVGNTEAFF
>NA|TRBV5-4|NA|TRBJ2-7
TGTGCCAGCAGCTTCCTAGGGTTTTACGAGCAGTACTTC
CASSFLGFYEQYF
>NA|TRBV5-6|NA|TRBJ2-3
TGTGCCAGCAGCATCCCCCGTCTGTATACGCAGTATTTT
CASSIPRLYTQYF
>NA|TRBV13|once|TRBJ2-5
TGTGCCAGCAGCTTCCGGACAGAACAAGAGACCCAGTACTTC
CASSFRTEQETQYF
>TRBD1|TRBV29-1|NA|TRBJ1-5
TGCAGCGTTGGGACAGGAGGTCAGCCCCAGCATTTT
CSVGTGGQPQHF
>TRBD1|TRBV30|NA|TRBJ2-5
TGTGCCTGGGGACCCTGGGACAGGGGCCAAGAGACCCAGTACTTC
CAWGPWDRGQETQYF